This T cell receptor (beta chain) was obtained from a study of T cells after posttransplantation cyclophosphamide. Study results and caveats: Donor-recipient repertoire similarity was low at 1-2 months, rising over year one.

Profiling relied on immunoSEQ multiplex PCR, and the TCRdb table lists in-frame clones only, not all of them. The top ten clones hold more than 8.5% of a sample with about 18,000 clones, around four fifths of them seen once. On this clone: Its matching antigen is unknown.

Peripheral blood was collected from the related graft donor on the marrow donation day. The CDR3 consists of 13 residues. Germline V lookup: CDR1 LGHNA, CDR2 YNFKEQ. The germline V and J ends were trimmed by 0 bases and 7 bases, with 6 bases remaining between them. V usage is TRBV4-2 and J usage is TRBJ1-4; D is unclear. The TCR was taken from a man aged 25-45 years in good health and a related stem cell transplant donor. The sequenced material came from memory CD4+ T cells sorted from blood. The CDR3 loop reads CASSQDYSEKLFF. The CDR3 region has the DNA TGTGCCAGCAGCCAAGATTATAGTGAAAAACTGTTTTTT.